The rows below give T cell receptor beta chains drawn from one sample of a study of blood T cell repertoires in COVID-19. Only in-frame clones appear in the TCRdb table, and some are missing; sequencing was by immunoSEQ multiplex PCR. The sample lists 250,000 or so clones; roughly nine tenths were seen once. The sequencing input was peripheral blood. The receptors derive from a woman between 40 and 50 years old who had recovered from COVID-19. Both conserved end residues are trimmed from each CDR3.

v_call cdr3_aa
TRBV5-1 ASSLVREWVDTQY
TRBV5-1 ASSGTGSSYEQY
TRBV13 ASSNRGTSGNTDTQY
TRBV7-6 ASSFQGFSSPLH
TRBV28 ASSLGGRVNEQY
TRBV5-1 ASPRLATRTTDTQY
TRBV4-1 ASSQGTSASN
TRBV2 ASSPFQRTGELF
TRBV9 ASGPNSYNEQF
TRBV27 ASSSRLAGGPGTQY
TRBV18 ASSLLPGPEAGTQY
TRBV7-9 ASSFTNNSPLH
TRBV4-1 ASSQDRLTGGPLYNEQF
TRBV3-1/TRBV3-2 ASSQTLDYTDTQY
TRBV6-2/TRBV6-3 ASSYSPPGETQY
TRBV19 ASSDRDFTGELF
TRBV14 ASSERTGQNYGYT
TRBV28 ASLEGAKNYGYT
TRBV6-5 ASSLGLAEVKETQY
TRBV7-9 ASSQTGWEDIQY
TRBV19 ASSIGGQLIETQY
TRBV3-1/TRBV3-2 ASSLGTRFNEQF
TRBV11-2 ASRVTGDAKAF
TRBV6-1 ASSDGGRGNTIY
TRBV19 ASSIVGYSGANVLT
TRBV5-4 ASSSGGQNTGELF
TRBV5-4 ASSLAGGKGGAF
TRBV6-5 ASSSLPGQGPGEAF
TRBV27 ASSLLGGDAWGSPLH
TRBV27 ASRLTGTDSYEQY
TRBV15 ATQLGLASNEQF
TRBV10-2 ASSEDAGGELF
TRBV9 ASSVASTDTQY
TRBV2 ASSPRQGWEKLF
TRBV12-3/TRBV12-4 ASRSTGVVEQY
TRBV3-1/TRBV3-2 ASSPPLATEQF
TRBV10-3 AITEREVSDTQY
TRBV18 ASSPQGLDKNIQY
TRBV5-1 ARRQGDTQY
TRBV19 AISLAGGPDEQF
TRBV3-1/TRBV3-2 ASSPGSGANEKLF
TRBV9 ASSVDAGNEQF
TRBV4-2 ASSRGEPHNEQF
TRBV29-1 SVADRDYGYT
TRBV5-1 ASSERTDLFQETQY
TRBV29-1 SVEPGETQY
TRBV5-1 ASSGVTGAGANVLT
TRBV19 ASSKDRYYTGELF
TRBV4-1 ASSHAKGAWNTEAF
TRBV5-4 ASSWERSEGNTIY